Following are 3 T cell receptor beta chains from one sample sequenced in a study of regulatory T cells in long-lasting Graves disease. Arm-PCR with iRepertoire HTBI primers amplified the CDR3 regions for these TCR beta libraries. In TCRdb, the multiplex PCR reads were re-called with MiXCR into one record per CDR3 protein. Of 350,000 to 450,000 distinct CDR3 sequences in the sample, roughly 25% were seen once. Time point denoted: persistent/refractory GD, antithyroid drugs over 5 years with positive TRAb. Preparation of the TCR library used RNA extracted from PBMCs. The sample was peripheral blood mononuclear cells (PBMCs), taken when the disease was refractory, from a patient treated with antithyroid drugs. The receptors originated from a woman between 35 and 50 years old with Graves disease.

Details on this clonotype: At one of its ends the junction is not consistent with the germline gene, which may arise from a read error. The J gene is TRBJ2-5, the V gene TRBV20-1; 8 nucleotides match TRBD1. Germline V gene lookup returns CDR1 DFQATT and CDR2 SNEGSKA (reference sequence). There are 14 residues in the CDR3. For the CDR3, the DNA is TGCAATGCTAGACAGGGGCTAGACGAAGAGACCCAGTACTTC. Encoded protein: CNARQGLDEETQYF.

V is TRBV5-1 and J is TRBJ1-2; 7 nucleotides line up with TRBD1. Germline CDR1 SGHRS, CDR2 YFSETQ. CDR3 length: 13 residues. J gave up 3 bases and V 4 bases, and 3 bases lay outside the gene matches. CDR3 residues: CASSTGTDYGYTF. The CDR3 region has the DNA TGCGCCAGCAGCACTGGGACAGACTATGGCTACACCTTC.

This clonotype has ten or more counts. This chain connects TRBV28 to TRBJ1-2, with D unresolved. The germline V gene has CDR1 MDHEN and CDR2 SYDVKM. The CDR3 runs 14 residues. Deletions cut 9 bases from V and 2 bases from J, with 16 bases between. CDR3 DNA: TGTGCCAGTAAAGATGGAGGGAGGAACTATGGCTACACCTTC. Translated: CASKDGGRNYGYTF.